This is a list of T cell receptor beta chains from one sample in a study of shared clonotypes between healthy human individuals. The table came from immunoSEQ multiplex PCR; TCRdb's copy has only in-frame clones and leaves some out. The sample consists of 2 million to 2.5 million clones, 80% to 95% of them appearing once. The specimen sequenced was naive CD4+ T cells from PBMCs. Every receptor here comes from a man younger than 30 in good health. Some clones in this sample may be carry-over from other donors' samples. Both conserved end residues are part of each CDR3. The order of the fields is clone size, CDR3 length, J gene, V gene, D gene, CDR3 protein, CDR3 DNA. D genes are given only for firm matches. For some rows the clone size is stated as once, few or many, or as a class when expanded; others skip it.

. 18 TRBJ2-2 TRBV10-3 TRBD2 CAIRQTSGRPLDTGELFF TGTGCCATCAGACAGACTAGCGGGAGGCCCTTGGACACCGGGGAGCTGTTTTTT
once 14 TRBJ2-1 TRBV15 . CATSGGGSYNEQFF TGTGCCACCAGCGGGGGAGGTTCCTACAATGAGCAGTTCTTC
. 16 TRBJ1-3 TRBV5-5 . CASSPDGLRTGNTIYF TGTGCCAGCAGCCCCGACGGGCTTAGAACTGGAAACACCATATATTTT
. 15 TRBJ2-7 TRBV28 . CASRGGPGQNYEQYF TGTGCCAGCAGGGGGGGACCGGGACAGAACTACGAGCAGTACTTC
. 16 TRBJ2-2 TRBV28 TRBD2 CASSGTSGTLAGELFF TGTGCCAGCAGTGGTACTAGCGGGACCCTTGCCGGGGAGCTGTTTTTT
. 15 TRBJ1-1 TRBV7-2 TRBD1 CASSLFRQGANEAFF TGTGCCAGCAGCTTATTCAGGCAGGGGGCGAATGAAGCTTTCTTT
. 19 TRBJ2-3 TRBV18 TRBD2 CASSPMAGLAGRGTDTQYF TGTGCCAGCTCACCAATGGCTGGACTAGCGGGACGGGGGACAGATACGCAGTATTTT
. 15 TRBJ2-7 TRBV6-5 TRBD1 CASSQRGQGGYEQYF TGTGCCAGCAGTCAAAGGGGACAGGGAGGCTACGAGCAGTACTTC
. 13 TRBJ2-7 TRBV6-5 TRBD1 CASSGIQGHEQYF TGTGCCAGCAGTGGGATACAGGGGCACGAGCAGTACTTC
once 13 TRBJ2-1 TRBV6-5 . CASRTWVRDEQFF TGTGCCAGCCGGACCTGGGTTCGGGATGAGCAGTTCTTC
. 14 TRBJ1-2 TRBV7-8 . CASSQGPSNYGYTF TGTGCCAGCAGCCAGGGGCCTTCTAACTATGGCTACACCTTC
. 16 TRBJ2-1 TRBV5-4 TRBD2 CASRPGLAGAVDEQFF TGTGCCAGCAGGCCGGGACTAGCGGGAGCCGTCGATGAGCAGTTCTTC
. 16 TRBJ2-1 TRBV25-1 . CASSDSPGEGYNEQFF TGTGCCAGCAGTGATTCTCCAGGGGAGGGATACAATGAGCAGTTCTTC